One sample yielded the 20 T cell receptor beta chains listed below, sequenced in a study of CD8 T cells in ankylosing spondylitis. Study-level results: The study identified a TCR beta motif of roughly eight highly homologous variants that appeared characteristic of ankylosing spondylitis blood.

MiXCR was run by TCRdb on the 5' RACE reads, yielding one entry per CDR3 protein. The table lists 700,000 to 850,000 distinct CDR3 sequences, about 12% of them singletons. The antigens of these receptors remain unknown. Sample: blood, either unsorted or a sorted T cell fraction (not recorded which). These receptors were taken from a male donor with ankylosing spondylitis.

This clonotype has more than one count but fewer than ten. This chain links TRBV28 with TRBJ2-7; D is uncertain. This CDR3 has 14 amino acids. Germline V gene sequence: CDR1 MDHEN, CDR2 SYDVKM. With 6 bases removed from V and 2 bases from J, the gap between germline ends came to 14 bases. CDR3 region: CASRISLGPYEQYF. CDR3 sequence (DNA): TGTGCCAGCAGAATTTCTTTGGGTCCCTACGAGCAGTACTTC. Together with reference TRBV28 and TRBJ2-7, the CDR3 gives the full variable domain: DVKVTQSSRYLVKRTGEKVFLECVQDMDHENMFWYRQDPGLGLRLIYFSYDVKMKEKGDIPEGYSVSREKKERFSLILESASTNQTSMYLCASRISLGPYEQYFGPGTRLTVT.

This sequence joins TRBV11-1 and TRBJ2-7, with 7 bases matching TRBD1. The V segment lost 5 bases and the J segment 2 bases; nucleotides outside the gene matches: 9. Germline V lookup: CDR1 SGHAT, CDR2 FQDESV (reference sequence). This CDR3 spans 15 amino acids. This CDR3 is CASSQQGSDPYEQYF. The CDR3 region has the DNA TGTGCCAGCAGCCAACAGGGGAGCGACCCCTACGAGCAGTACTTC.

The gene calls are TRBV7-2 and TRBJ2-1, with D unresolved. Germline V gene sequence: CDR1 SGHTA, CDR2 FQGNSA. This CDR3 contains 13 residues. V gave up 2 bases and J gave up 4 bases, with 6 bases separating them. CDR3 bases: TGTGCCAGCAGCTTACTGCAGTACAATGAGCAGTTCTTC. This codes for CASSLLQYNEQFF.

CDR3 bases: TGTGCCAGCAGCTCAGGACAGCTCTCCTACAATGAGCAGTTCTTC. It yields the protein CASSSGQLSYNEQFF. This rearrangement joins TRBV7-2 to TRBJ2-1; D might be TRBD1 (6 bases). The germline gives CDR1 SGHTA, CDR2 FQGNSA. The CDR3 is 15 amino acids. Trimming pared 4 bases from V and 0 bases from J, leaving 10 bases between. The variable domain in full, completed from reference TRBV7-2 and TRBJ2-1, reads GAGVSQSPSNKVTEKGKDVELRCDPISGHTALYWYRQSLGQGLEFLIYFQGNSAPDKSGLPSDRFSAERTGGSVSTLTIQRTQQEDSAVYLCASSSGQLSYNEQFFGPGTRLTVL.

V usage is TRBV3-1 and J usage is TRBJ1-2; possible D gene TRBD1, 5 bases. The CDR3 has 14 residues. Germline V gives CDR1 LGHDT, CDR2 YNNKEL (reference sequence). V lost 7 bases, J lost 8 bases, and 20 bases lay in between. Here the CDR3 DNA reads TGTGCCAGCAATCAAAGGTGGGGGGTCGGCGGCTACACCTTC. Protein sequence: CASNQRWGVGGYTF.

In its sample, this clonotype was seen many times. The V call is TRBV12-3 or TRBV12-4, the J call TRBJ1-3; D might be TRBD1 (5 bases). V was shortened by 6 bases and J by 0 bases, with 12 bases between the two germline ends. This CDR3 contains 15 residues. The CDR3 region is CASSAAGPSGNTIYF. The CDR3, as DNA: TGTGCCAGCAGCGCGGCGGGGCCCTCTGGAAACACCATATATTTT.

There are many counts of this clonotype. The chain is built from TRBV15 and TRBJ2-5; D is unresolved. CDR3 size: 13 residues. Germline CDR1 LNHNV, CDR2 YYDKDF (reference sequence). Trimming shortened V by 4 bases and J by 5 bases, and 11 bases separated the two germline ends. The CDR3 protein is CATSIHGVETQYF. CDR3 DNA: TGTGCCACCAGCATCCATGGAGTGGAGACCCAGTACTTC.

The V gene is TRBV18, the J gene TRBJ2-7; tentative D call: TRBD1 (5 bases). Germline V CDR1 and CDR2: KGHSH, LQKENI. The CDR3 spans 15 residues. V was pared by 0 bases and J by 0 bases, with 9 bases between. The CDR3 bases are TGTGCCAGCTCACCACCAGGGGTAGCCTCCTACGAGCAGTACTTC. Translating gives CASSPPGVASYEQYF. Full variable domain (missing parts from reference TRBV18 and TRBJ2-7): NAGVMQNPRHLVRRRGQEARLRCSPMKGHSHVYWYRQLPEEGLKFMVYLQKENIIDESGMPKERFSAEFPKEGPSILRIQQVVRGDSAAYFCASSPPGVASYEQYFGPGTRLTVT.

Only a few counts were recorded for this clonotype. The chain has TRBV6-1 and TRBJ1-2, with D unclear. V was clipped by 8 bases and J by 3 bases, with 19 bases between them. Germline V gives CDR1 MNHNS, CDR2 SASEGT. The length of the CDR3 is 15 residues. For the CDR3, the DNA is TGTGCCAGCCGACCCCGGGCGACACCCTACTATGGCTACACCTTC. This translates into CASRPRATPYYGYTF.

This chain links TRBV12-3 or TRBV12-4 with TRBJ2-2; 10 nucleotides match TRBD2. Trimming took 5 bases from V and 5 from J; bases not matched to a gene: 5. The CDR3 contains 15 residues. The CDR3 is CASSPRAGGTGELFF. DNA for the CDR3: TGTGCCAGCAGTCCTAGAGCGGGGGGGACCGGGGAGCTGTTTTTT.

About this clonotype itself: One end of the junction varies from germline; a read error may be responsible. The rearrangement uses TRBV20-1 and TRBJ2-7; D may be TRBD1 (6 bases). The CDR3 is 13 residues long. Per germline, CDR1 DFQATT and CDR2 SNEGSKA (reference sequence). The CDR3 protein is CSARDEQGGSFSF. The CDR3 DNA sequence: TGCAGTGCTAGAGATGAACAGGGTGGGTCTTTTAGCTTC.

This clonotype was counted a few times. This chain uses TRBV27 with TRBJ1-1; no clear D. Per the germline V gene, CDR1 is MNHEY and CDR2 is SMNVEV (reference sequence). CDR3 size: 13 residues. Trimming left V 5 bases short and J 1 base short, with 8 bases between. Here the CDR3 reads CASSRSRNTEAFF. In nucleotides, the CDR3 is TGTGCCAGCAGTCGGTCCCGGAACACTGAAGCTTTCTTT.

CDR3 amino acids: CASTRGFYNEQFF. CDR3 nucleotide sequence: TGTGCCAGCACCCGCGGGTTCTACAATGAGCAGTTCTTC. The V gene is TRBV28, the J gene TRBJ2-1; possibly TRBD2 for D (5 bases). Trimming left V 7 bases short and J 3 bases short, with 10 bases between. CDR3 length: 13 amino acids. Germline lookup yields CDR1 MDHEN and CDR2 SYDVKM.

This clonotype has more than one count but fewer than ten. The chain couples TRBV6-2 or TRBV6-3 to TRBJ2-7; TRBD2 matches 9 bases. Germline-derived CDR1 and CDR2 are MNHEY and SVGEGT. The CDR3 loop spans 16 amino acids. V lost 4 bases to trimming and J lost 5 bases; unmatched junction nucleotides: 12. The DNA of the CDR3 is TGTGCCAGCAGTTCCATCGCGGGGGGACTAGCCCACGAGCAGTACTTC. Residues: CASSSIAGGLAHEQYF.

This clonotype was found many times. This chain uses TRBV4-3 with TRBJ2-4; D might be TRBD1 or TRBD2, each matching 6 bases. Between the trimmed V and J ends, which lost 4 bases and 7 bases, there was a span of 11 bases. From germline, CDR1 is LGHNA and CDR2 YSLEER. CDR3 length: 13 residues. CDR3 region: CASSRGARNIQYF. The CDR3 DNA follows: TGCGCCAGCAGCCGGGGGGCGCGGAACATTCAGTACTTC.

The table lists this clonotype with many counts. The chain employs TRBV4-1 and TRBJ2-1, with TRBD2 matching over 13 bases. Germline V CDR1 and CDR2: MGHRA, YSYEKL. Trimming at V came to 1 base and at J to 6 bases, leaving 0 bases not matched to a gene. This CDR3 has 15 amino acids. The CDR3: CASSQGLAGGNEQFF. CDR3 nucleotide sequence: TGCGCCAGCAGCCAAGGACTAGCGGGAGGCAATGAGCAGTTCTTC.

This clonotype was recorded at least ten times. V usage is TRBV20-1 and J usage is TRBJ1-6; a possible D gene is TRBD1 (6 bases). The V end was cut by 0 bases, the J end by 6 bases, with 6 bases between. Per the germline V gene, CDR1 is DFQATT and CDR2 is SNEGSKA (reference sequence). The CDR3 runs 13 residues. CDR3 loop: CSARDRGNSPLHF. CDR3 sequence (DNA): TGCAGTGCTAGAGACAGGGGTAATTCACCCCTCCACTTT.

The J gene is TRBJ2-3, the V gene TRBV5-1; no firm D call. Trimming took 0 bases from V and 2 from J, leaving 7 bases between them. Germline loops: CDR1 SGHRS, CDR2 YFSETQ. The CDR3 loop spans 14 amino acids. The CDR3 DNA reads as TGCGCCAGCAGCTTGGAACACAACACAGATACGCAGTATTTT. Its translation is CASSLEHNTDTQYF.

A few counts support this clonotype. The chain couples TRBV7-9 to TRBJ1-2; D possibly corresponds to TRBD1 (5 bases). Between the trimmed V and J ends, which lost 1 base and 7 bases, there was a span of 13 bases. The CDR3 spans 14 residues. CDR1 SEHNR and CDR2 FQNEAQ come from the germline V gene (reference sequence). CDR3 amino acids: CASSLDAGSLGYTF. CDR3 nucleotide sequence: TGTGCCAGCAGCTTAGATGCAGGGTCACTTGGCTACACCTTC.

The CDR3 DNA sequence: TGTGCCAGCTCACCTGGGACAGGCATTAATGAAAAACTGTTTTTT. Protein sequence: CASSPGTGINEKLFF. J is TRBJ1-4 and V is TRBV18; 8 nucleotides match TRBD1. Germline values: CDR1 KGHSH, CDR2 LQKENI. Trimming took 3 bases from V and 4 from J; bases not matched to a gene: 4. The CDR3 runs to 15 residues.